These 16 T cell receptor beta chains originate from one sample sequenced in a study of prognosis after radiotherapy for stage I lung cancer (dated by TCRdb to about 2021). Sequencing took place on an Illumina HiSeq 3000. Two rounds of multiplex PCR were used to amplify the TCR beta CDR3 region from genomic DNA. The first PCR round used primers specific to each TRBV and TRBJ gene, with sequences filed in Chinese patent CN105087789A. TCRdb trimmed public reads at Q25 via fastp, called clones via MiXCR and kept in-frame beta chains. Records with the same CDR3 protein are collapsed into one entry carrying the most frequent genes and DNA. The table for this sample lists more than 30,000 distinct CDR3 sequences; 35% to 45% of them were counted only once. The top ten hold 15% of the sample. This specimen consisted of PBMCs, obtained before or after stereotactic body radiation therapy (not recorded which). These receptors all stem from a donor over 45 with non-small cell lung cancer.

This chain links TRBV19 with TRBJ2-1; D remains ambiguous. V dropped 6 bases and J dropped 8 bases, with 8 bases sitting between them. The CDR3 covers 11 residues. Germline V lookup: CDR1 LNHDA, CDR2 SQIVND (reference sequence). The CDR3 bases are TGTGCCAGTAGCGAGATGGATGAGCAGTTCTTC. It yields the protein CASSEMDEQFF.

The table lists this clonotype with many counts. The rearrangement joins TRBV25-1 to TRBJ2-1; 10 bases fit TRBD1. Germline CDR1 reads MGHDK; CDR2 reads SYGVNS. Losses at the gene ends were 6 bases for V and 6 bases for J; bases not matched to a gene: 17. The CDR3 loop spans 18 amino acids. Written as DNA, the CDR3 is TGTGCCAGCAGCCCCAGGACAGGGGGTTTTGGGGGAGGCAATGAGCAGTTCTTC. It codes for CASSPRTGGFGGGNEQFF.

This clonotype has a count of ten or more. This chain joins TRBV28 and TRBJ2-1; D possibly corresponds to TRBD2 (7 bases). CDR3 length equals 15 residues. Per germline, CDR1 MDHEN and CDR2 SYDVKM. V was trimmed by 6 bases and J by 2 bases, leaving 14 bases between them. In DNA, the CDR3 is TGTGCCAGCAGCCTAGCCGGGGGGCCCTACAATGAGCAGTTCTTC. Translated: CASSLAGGPYNEQFF.

The table lists this clonotype with many counts. V gene TRBV30 combines with J gene TRBJ1-2; 10 positions agree with TRBD1. The junction had 6 bases not matched to a gene; V was cut back by 1 base and J by 7 bases. The CDR3 is 14 residues long. Germline loops: CDR1 GTSNPN, CDR2 SVGIG (reference sequence). The CDR3 region has the DNA TGTGCCTGGAGTGCCCCCGGACAGGGGGGTGGCTACACCTTC. This sequence encodes CAWSAPGQGGGYTF.

By share, this clonotype counts as medium-sized. The chain joins TRBV28 to TRBJ1-6; D is uncertain. The V end was cut by 5 bases, the J end by 0 bases, with 11 bases between. The germline CDR1 and CDR2 sequences are MDHEN and SYDVKM. The CDR3 consists of 16 residues. The CDR3 DNA reads TGTGCCAGCAGTCCTTCCTCCAGCTCCTATAATTCACCCCTCCACTTT. Protein: CASSPSSSSYNSPLHF.

By sample share, this clonotype is medium-sized. This chain connects TRBV19 to TRBJ2-1; no firm D call. Trimming pared 2 bases from V and 3 bases from J, leaving 5 bases between. The CDR3 loop spans 13 amino acids. The germline gives CDR1 LNHDA, CDR2 SQIVND (reference sequence). The CDR3: CASSINSYNEQFF. The CDR3 nucleotides read TGTGCCAGTAGTATAAATAGCTACAATGAGCAGTTCTTC.

Notes on this clonotype: With a far larger clone one base away, a read error is the likely cause. The CDR3 DNA is TGTGCCAGCAGTTACGCAGGCCTTAACACTGAAGCTTTCTTT. Its protein product is CASSYAGLNTEAFF. The chain employs TRBV6-5 and TRBJ1-1; no clear D gene. Germline CDR1 MNHEY, CDR2 SVGAGI. CDR3 length equals 14 residues. V lost 2 bases and J 2 bases, leaving 9 bases between the germline ends.

This clonotype showed up many times. V gene TRBV4-1 combines with J gene TRBJ2-2; 9 positions agree with TRBD1. Trimming took 4 bases from V and 2 from J; bases not matched to a gene: 8. Per the germline V gene, CDR1 is MGHRA and CDR2 is YSYEKL. The CDR3 length is 17 residues. The CDR3 sequence is CASSRSVQGANTGELFF. CDR3 sequence (DNA): TGCGCCAGCAGCCGAAGTGTACAGGGGGCTAACACCGGGGAGCTGTTTTTT.

This clonotype has a count of ten or more. Relative to the germline gene, one junction end is altered; a read error may explain this. The chain joins TRBV19 to TRBJ1-1, with no clear D. The CDR3 has 9 amino acids. Germline V gene data show CDR1 as LNHDA and CDR2 as SQIVND (reference sequence). The CDR3 DNA reads as TGTGCCAGTGGACTCATCCCCCTCTTT. Translated, it gives CASGLIPLF.

Note on this clonotype: A much larger clonotype is one base distant, so this may be a read error. This sequence joins TRBV10-3 and TRBJ2-1, with TRBD1 identical over 11 bases. With the DNA end fitting TRBJ2-5 better, the J assignment may be wrong. Per the germline V gene, CDR1 is ENHRY and CDR2 is SYGVKD. The CDR3 is 14 amino acids. CDR3: CAISPGQGVETQYF. The CDR3 DNA reads TGTGCCATCAGTCCGGGACAGGGGGTGGAGACCCAGTACTTC.

The V gene is TRBV7-2, the J gene TRBJ2-2; unclear D gene. Germline V gene sequence: CDR1 SGHTA, CDR2 FQGNSA. Trimming left V 5 bases short and J 0 bases short, with 10 bases between. The CDR3 has 15 residues. This chain's CDR3 is CASSVWVSNTGELFF. The CDR3 coding sequence is TGTGCCAGCAGCGTTTGGGTCTCGAACACCGGGGAGCTGTTTTTT.

The table lists this clonotype with many counts. It differs at one base from a far larger clone, so likely a read error. The rearrangement joins TRBV6-5 to TRBJ2-2; possibly TRBD1 or TRBD2 for D (5 bases each). The germline V gene has CDR1 MNHEY and CDR2 SVGAGI. This CDR3 comprises 14 residues. V lost 2 bases and J 3 bases, leaving 7 bases between the germline ends. The DNA of the CDR3 is TGTGCCAGCAGTTACGGGACGGACACCGGGGAGCTGTTTTTT. It codes for CASSYGTDTGELFF.

The gene calls are TRBV11-3 and TRBJ2-1, with TRBD1 as a possible D gene (6 bases). The V end lost 1 base, the J end lost 5 bases, and 18 bases lay between the germline ends. This CDR3 region has 17 residues. Germline CDR1 and CDR2: SGHNT and YENEEA. The CDR3 bases are TGTGCCAGCAGCTTAGGGGGTACAGGGTGGGGACACAATGAGCAGTTCTTC. Protein product: CASSLGGTGWGHNEQFF.

The table lists this clonotype with a few counts. V and J are TRBV5-4 and TRBJ1-1; 10 bases agree with TRBD1. Germline CDR1 SGHNT, CDR2 YYREEE (reference sequence). The CDR3 runs to 16 residues. J lost 5 bases, V lost 0 bases, and 7 bases had no gene match. The CDR3 sequence: CASSLGTGGGGTEAFF. DNA for the CDR3: TGTGCCAGCAGCTTGGGGACAGGGGGTGGTGGGACTGAAGCTTTCTTT.

This clonotype is medium-sized (0.01 to 0.1%). The rearrangement links TRBV28 to TRBJ1-3, with a tentative D call TRBD1 (6 bases). V was pared by 6 bases and J by 4 bases, with 13 bases between. Germline-derived CDR1 and CDR2 are MDHEN and SYDVKM. This CDR3 is 14 amino acids long. The CDR3 sequence: CASSRGQSGNTIYF. The CDR3 DNA follows: TGTGCCAGCAGCCGCGGACAGAGCGGAAACACCATATATTTT.

Details on this clonotype: Possible read error: a much larger clone is one base away. J is TRBJ2-7 and V is TRBV29-1; D is possibly TRBD1 (5 bases). The CDR3 totals 14 residues. Germline loops: CDR1 SQVTM, CDR2 ANQGSEA. CDR3 coding DNA: TGCAGCGTTCAAGATACAGGTTCAGGCTACGAGCAGTACTTC. Its protein product is CSVQDTGSGYEQYF.